This T cell receptor (beta chain) was sequenced in a study of blood T cell repertoires in COVID-19. As for the study in general: The analysed material was cDNA or gDNA that came from T cells, B-cell-depleted T cells, or PBMCs.

Participants, 18 to 89 years old, spanned under 30 US areas. The method was immunoSEQ multiplex PCR; TCRdb's version includes in-frame clones alone and lacks a portion of them. This table has roughly 200,000 clones, around 85% appearing once. Germline V gene sequence: CDR1 KGHDR, CDR2 SFDVKD. The CDR3 is 13 amino acids. Trimming removed 6 bases from V and 10 bases from J; junction bases left unmatched: 6. This sequence originates from a man aged 35-49 years who had recovered from COVID-19. The chain recombines TRBV24-1 with TRBJ2-1; 9 bases agree with TRBD2. Sample: PBMCs or T cells enriched from blood (not recorded which). CDR3 protein: CATSPSGIGEQFF. The DNA of the CDR3 is TGTGCCACCAGTCCTAGCGGGATAGGAGAGCAGTTCTTC.